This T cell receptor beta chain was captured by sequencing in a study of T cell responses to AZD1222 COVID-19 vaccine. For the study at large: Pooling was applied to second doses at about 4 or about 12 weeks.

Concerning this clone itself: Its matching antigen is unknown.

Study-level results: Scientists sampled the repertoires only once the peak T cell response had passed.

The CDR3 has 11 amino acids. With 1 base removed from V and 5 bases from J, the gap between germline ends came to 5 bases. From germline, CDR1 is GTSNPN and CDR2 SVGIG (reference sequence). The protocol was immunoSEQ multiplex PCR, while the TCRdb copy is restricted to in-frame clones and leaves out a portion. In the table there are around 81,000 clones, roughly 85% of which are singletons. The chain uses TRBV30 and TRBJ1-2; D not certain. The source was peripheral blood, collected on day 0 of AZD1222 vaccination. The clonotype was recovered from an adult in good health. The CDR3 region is CAWSARYGYTF. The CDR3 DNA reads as TGTGCCTGGAGTGCCAGGTATGGCTACACCTTC.